Below are 23 T cell receptor beta chains sequenced from a single sample in a study of cytomegalovirus exposure and HLA in healthy donors. The primer mix had 60 Vbeta and 13 Jbeta primers. Sequencing used immunoSEQ multiplex PCR; TCRdb keeps in-frame clones, though not all of them. This table holds 100,000 to 150,000 clones, 72% found once. Sequencing used PBMCs. These receptors all come from a man aged 30-40 years in good health and CMV-seronegative.

This chain connects TRBV7-3 to TRBJ2-1; D is perhaps TRBD1 (5 bases). Germline values: CDR1 SGHTA, CDR2 FQGTGA. Trimming pared 2 bases from V and 9 bases from J, leaving 14 bases between. This CDR3 is 14 amino acids long. The CDR3 DNA follows: TGTGCCAGCAGCTTACAGGGTTGGTTTGGTGAGCAGTTCTTC. Protein: CASSLQGWFGEQFF.

Turning to this clone: Other DNA sequences in this sample translate to the same CDR3. The chain employs TRBV5-1 and TRBJ2-4; TRBD2 matches 15 bases. Germline V gene data show CDR1 as SGHRS and CDR2 as YFSETQ. CDR3 length: 16 amino acids. The ends lost 4 bases at V and 8 bases at J; junction bases unmatched: 7. Here the CDR3 DNA reads TGCGCCAGCAGCGGGGGACTAGCGGGGGGTCGAGACATTCAGTACTTC. Protein: CASSGGLAGGRDIQYF. Full variable domain (rest looked up from reference TRBV5-1 and TRBJ2-4): KAGVTQTPRYLIKTRGQQVTLSCSPISGHRSVSWYQQTPGQGLQFLFEYFSETQRNKGNFPGRFSGRQFSNSRSEMNVSTLELGDSALYLCASSGGLAGGRDIQYFGAGTRLSVL.

The V gene is TRBV5-1, the J gene TRBJ1-1, with TRBD1 matching 7 bases. Per germline, CDR1 SGHRS and CDR2 YFSETQ. With V trimmed by 4 bases and J by 6 bases, 9 bases remained unmatched. The CDR3 contains 14 residues. The CDR3 reads CASSPDRDGAEAFF. The CDR3 DNA reads as TGCGCCAGCAGCCCCGACAGGGACGGCGCTGAAGCTTTCTTT.

Comments on this clone: The junction shows a germline mismatch at one end, possibly a read error. Other DNA sequences in this sample translate to the same CDR3. CDR3 protein: CASSLRQAGTEAFF. The CDR3 region has the DNA TGTGCCAGCAGCCTTAGACAGGCTGGCACTGAGGCTTTCTTT. The chain has TRBV11-1 and TRBJ1-1; tentative D call: TRBD1 (6 bases). The CDR3 extends over 14 amino acids. CDR1 is SGHAT, CDR2 FQDESV, per germline (reference sequence).

The V and J genes are TRBV27 and TRBJ2-1, with 8 bases fitting TRBD2. Trimming removed 3 bases from V and 2 bases from J; junction bases left unmatched: 0. The length of the CDR3 is 14 residues. Germline V gene sequence: CDR1 MNHEY, CDR2 SMNVEV (reference sequence). This CDR3 reads CASSFGGAYNEQFF. The CDR3 bases are TGTGCCAGCAGTTTCGGGGGGGCCTACAATGAGCAGTTCTTC.

The CDR3 loop reads CASSLVGLSEGYGYTF. In DNA, the CDR3 is TGTGCCAGCAGCTTAGTGGGCTTGTCGGAGGGCTATGGCTACACCTTC. This rearrangement joins TRBV11-2 to TRBJ1-2; no reliable D call. The CDR3 contains 16 residues. Trimming took 1 base from V and 4 from J, leaving 16 bases between them. CDR1 and CDR2 from the germline V gene are SGHAT and FQNNGV.

The gene calls are TRBV5-5 and TRBJ1-6, with a weak D call TRBD1 (5 bases). CDR3 length: 16 residues. Trimming shortened V by 3 bases and J by 9 bases, and 19 bases separated the two germline ends. Germline V gene lookup returns CDR1 SGHKS and CDR2 YYEKEE (reference sequence). CDR3 loop: CASSSLTGGGGSPLHF. The CDR3 DNA sequence: TGTGCCAGCAGCTCCCTCACAGGCGGGGGTGGTTCACCCCTCCACTTT.

The rearrangement uses TRBV6-5 and TRBJ2-7; 8 positions match TRBD1. The CDR3 extends over 14 amino acids. V shed 5 bases and J 5 bases; nucleotides not matched to a gene: 8. Germline-derived CDR1 and CDR2 are MNHEY and SVGAGI. CDR3 bases: TGTGCCAGCAGTCCGATACAGGGGGGCGACGAGCAGTACTTC. Protein sequence: CASSPIQGGDEQYF.

This chain uses TRBV28 with TRBJ1-2, with D perhaps TRBD1 (6 bases). The germline V gene has CDR1 MDHEN and CDR2 SYDVKM. There are 14 residues in the CDR3. Deletions cut 6 bases from V and 7 bases from J, with 18 bases between. The CDR3 nucleotides are TGTGCCAGCAGCTCTAGCCGAGGGGGGGCTGGCTACACCTTC. This translates into CASSSSRGGAGYTF.

The rearrangement links TRBV7-9 to TRBJ2-5, with D perhaps TRBD1 (5 bases). V shed 1 base and J shed 4 bases, with 19 bases lying between them. CDR1 SEHNR and CDR2 FQNEAQ come from the germline V gene (reference sequence). The CDR3 runs 17 residues. The CDR3 loop is CASSLGRQGLLSETQYF. The CDR3 coding sequence is TGTGCCAGCAGCTTAGGTCGGCAGGGTCTTCTGTCAGAGACCCAGTACTTC.

The chain employs TRBV9 and TRBJ2-3; 9 bases map to TRBD1. Germline-derived CDR1 and CDR2 are SGDLS and YYNGEE. The CDR3 runs 15 residues. J gave up 1 base and V 2 bases, and 2 bases lay outside the gene matches. For the CDR3, the DNA is TGTGCCAGCAGCGTTGACAGGGGGGGCACAGATACGCAGTATTTT. Its translation: CASSVDRGGTDTQYF. Full variable domain (outside the CDR3, taken from reference TRBV9 and TRBJ2-3): DSGVTQTPKHLITATGQRVTLRCSPRSGDLSVYWYQQSLDQGLQFLIQYYNGEERAKGNILERFSAQQFPDLHSELNLSSLELGDSALYFCASSVDRGGTDTQYFGPGTRLTVL.

This clone was seen only once. This chain links TRBV6-5 with TRBJ2-3, with D perhaps matching TRBD2 (7 bases). Germline V gene sequence: CDR1 MNHEY, CDR2 SVGAGI. This CDR3 region has 13 residues. V lost 6 bases to trimming and J lost 1 base, with 8 bases between them. Here the CDR3 reads CASRGGGTDTQYF. The CDR3 nucleotides read TGTGCCAGCAGAGGGGGGGGCACAGATACGCAGTATTTT.

The chain employs TRBV7-3 and TRBJ2-7; 12 bases are a match to TRBD2. Trimming removed 4 bases from V and 6 bases from J; junction bases left unmatched: 1. Germline V gives CDR1 SGHTA, CDR2 FQGTGA. There are 13 residues in the CDR3. CDR3 in amino acids: CASSSTSGGEQYF. The CDR3 DNA sequence: TGTGCCAGCAGCTCGACTAGCGGGGGCGAGCAGTACTTC.

The chain uses TRBV5-4 and TRBJ2-7, with D unresolved. This CDR3 comprises 13 residues. From germline, CDR1 is SGHNT and CDR2 YYREEE (reference sequence). V lost 2 bases, J lost 0 bases, and 6 bases lay in between. CDR3 residues: CASSFFNSYEQYF. The CDR3 coding sequence is TGTGCCAGCAGCTTCTTTAACTCCTACGAGCAGTACTTC.

The genes are TRBV2 and TRBJ1-4, with TRBD1 as a possible D gene (5 bases). There are 17 residues in the CDR3. Germline CDR1 reads SNHLY; CDR2 reads FYNNEI. V gave up 10 bases and J gave up 0 bases, with 21 bases separating them. CDR3 nucleotides: TGTGCCACTTCGACCCCATCCAGGGAAACAACTAATGAAAAACTGTTTTTT. Its translation is CATSTPSRETTNEKLFF. Drawing the rest from reference TRBV2 and TRBJ1-4, the complete variable domain is EPEVTQTPSHQVTQMGQEVILRCVPISNHLYFYWYRQILGQKVEFLVSFYNNEISEKSEIFDDQFSVERPDGSNFTLKIRSTKLEDSAMYFCATSTPSRETTNEKLFFGSGTQLSVL.

This chain joins TRBV7-3 and TRBJ2-1; 7 bases are shared with TRBD1. CDR1 is SGHTA and CDR2 is FQGTGA in the germline V gene. The ends lost 5 bases at V and 2 bases at J; junction bases unmatched: 6. CDR3 length: 15 residues. CDR3 residues: CASSRTGVTYNEQFF. CDR3 sequence (DNA): TGTGCCAGCAGCCGCACAGGGGTAACCTACAATGAGCAGTTCTTC. Using reference TRBV7-3 and TRBJ2-1 for the parts outside the CDR3, the full variable domain is GAGVSQTPSNKVTEKGKYVELRCDPISGHTALYWYRQSLGQGPEFLIYFQGTGAADDSGLPNDRFFAVRPEGSVSTLKIQRTERGDSAVYLCASSRTGVTYNEQFFGPGTRLTVL.

The chain combines TRBV27 with TRBJ1-6, with D tentatively TRBD1 (6 bases). Trimming cost V 5 bases and J 7 bases, with 21 bases left between them. Germline CDR1 MNHEY, CDR2 SMNVEV (reference sequence). CDR3 length: 17 amino acids. CDR3 nucleotides: TGTGCCAGCAGTGAGATTAACTACAGGGCCCGGAATTCACCCCTCCACTTT. Translating gives CASSEINYRARNSPLHF.

This sequence joins TRBV13 and TRBJ1-2; 7 bases are a match to TRBD1. Germline-derived CDR1 and CDR2 are PRHDT and FYEKMQ (reference sequence). With 0 bases clipped from V and 4 bases from J, the junction kept 2 bases outside the gene matches. The CDR3 has 14 residues. DNA of the CDR3: TGTGCCAGCAGCTTAGGACAGGGGATCTATGGCTACACCTTC. This gives the protein CASSLGQGIYGYTF.

The chain couples TRBV2 to TRBJ1-3, with D possibly TRBD1 on 6 matching bases. CDR1 is SNHLY, CDR2 FYNNEI, per germline. The CDR3 consists of 15 residues. V was cut by 7 bases and J by 0 bases, with 13 bases left in between. In DNA form, the CDR3 reads TGTGCCAGCACCCTAATCAGGGGCTCTGGAAACACCATATATTTT. Translation: CASTLIRGSGNTIYF.

This sequence joins TRBV30 and TRBJ2-5, with 10 bases matching TRBD2. The CDR3 sequence is 14 residues long. V lost 3 bases and J lost 4; bases outside the gene matches: 5. Germline V gives CDR1 GTSNPN, CDR2 SVGIG (reference sequence). DNA of the CDR3: TGTGCCTGGAGCGAGCGGGGGGGAGTAGAGACCCAGTACTTC. It yields the protein CAWSERGGVETQYF.

This chain links TRBV28 with TRBJ2-7; 7 nucleotides align to TRBD1. V was pared by 4 bases and J by 2 bases, with 5 bases of the junction left unmatched. Germline V gene sequence: CDR1 MDHEN, CDR2 SYDVKM. The CDR3 runs to 14 residues. CDR3 in DNA: TGTGCCAGCAGTTCGACAGGGTTTGCCTACGAGCAGTACTTC. This encodes CASSSTGFAYEQYF.

The chain combines TRBV28 with TRBJ2-6; 10 positions match TRBD1. This CDR3 comprises 18 residues. J was trimmed by 1 base and V by 8 bases; bases with no gene match: 11. The germline gives CDR1 MDHEN, CDR2 SYDVKM. CDR3 region: CASGPAGQGGSGANVLTF. CDR3 in DNA: TGTGCCAGCGGCCCAGCAGGACAGGGGGGTTCTGGGGCCAACGTCCTGACTTTC.

This chain uses TRBV5-6 with TRBJ2-1; D perhaps matches TRBD2 (6 bases). The germline V gene has CDR1 SGHDT and CDR2 YYEEEE. V lost 0 bases and J lost 6, with 16 bases in between. This CDR3 has 16 residues. Written as DNA, the CDR3 is TGTGCCAGCAGCTTGGCTTGGAGGGGTACGCCCAATGAGCAGTTCTTC. Amino acids: CASSLAWRGTPNEQFF.